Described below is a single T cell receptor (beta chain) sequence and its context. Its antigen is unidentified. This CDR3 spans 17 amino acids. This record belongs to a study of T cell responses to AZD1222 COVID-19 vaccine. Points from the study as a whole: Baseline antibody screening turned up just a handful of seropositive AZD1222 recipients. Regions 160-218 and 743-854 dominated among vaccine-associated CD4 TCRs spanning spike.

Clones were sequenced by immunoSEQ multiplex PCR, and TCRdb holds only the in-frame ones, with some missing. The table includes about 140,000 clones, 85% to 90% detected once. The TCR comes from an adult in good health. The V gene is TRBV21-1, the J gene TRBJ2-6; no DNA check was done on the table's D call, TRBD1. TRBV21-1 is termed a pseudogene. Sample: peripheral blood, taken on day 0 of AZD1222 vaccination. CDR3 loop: CASSKPRGLSGANVLTF. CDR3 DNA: TGTGCCAGCAGCAAACCCAGGGGGCTCTCTGGGGCCAACGTCCTGACTTTC.